The following is a T cell receptor (beta chain) sequence with its context. Its antigen is still unknown. The data are from a study of CXCR3-negative and CXCR3-positive naive CD8 T cells. Study results and limitations: Across naive subsets, surface CD5 expression was comparable, and TCR strength was inferred from properties of the TRB CDR3.

Libraries were UMI-labeled 5' RACE TRB cDNA. No DNA is given; TCRdb re-called the 5' RACE reads and lists each CDR3 protein once. The sample's table shows about 130,000 distinct CDR3 sequences. Sequences were obtained from naive CXCR3- CD8+ T cells from blood. Indicated subset: CD45RO-CCR7+CD27+CD95- naive CD8+ T cells lacking CXCR3 (TNR3-). The clonotype originates from a human donor in good health. Some clones in this sample may be carry-over from other donors' samples.

This CDR3 reads CASSPGTGTNSPLHF. The chain has TRBV4-3 and TRBJ1-6; TCRdb returns TRBD1, unconfirmable since there is no DNA. Germline V gene lookup returns CDR1 LGHNA and CDR2 YSLEER. The CDR3 consists of 15 residues.